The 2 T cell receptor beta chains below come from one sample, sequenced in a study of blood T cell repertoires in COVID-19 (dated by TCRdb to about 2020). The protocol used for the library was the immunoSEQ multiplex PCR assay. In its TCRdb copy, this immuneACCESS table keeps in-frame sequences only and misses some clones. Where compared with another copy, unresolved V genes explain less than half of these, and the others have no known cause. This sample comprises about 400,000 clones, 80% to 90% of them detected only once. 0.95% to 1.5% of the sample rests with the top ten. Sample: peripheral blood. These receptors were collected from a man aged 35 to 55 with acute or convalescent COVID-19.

CDR3 sequence reads: CASSEKRTSWETQYF. CDR3 DNA sequence: TGTGCCAGCAGCGAAAAGCGGACTAGCTGGGAGACCCAGTACTTC. The V gene is TRBV7-9, the J gene TRBJ2-5, with 8 positions matching TRBD2. This CDR3 has 15 amino acids. The J segment lost 5 bases and the V segment lost 5 bases, leaving 10 bases of the junction unmatched. Germline CDR1 is SEHNR and CDR2 is FQNEAQ (reference sequence).

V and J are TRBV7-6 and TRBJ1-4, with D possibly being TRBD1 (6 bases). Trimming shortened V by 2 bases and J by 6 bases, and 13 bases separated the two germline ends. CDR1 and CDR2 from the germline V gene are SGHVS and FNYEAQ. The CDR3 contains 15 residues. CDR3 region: CASSLNRAGDEKLFF. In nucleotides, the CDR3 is TGTGCCAGCAGCTTAAACAGGGCTGGGGATGAAAAACTGTTTTTT.